The 14 T cell receptor beta chains below were found in one sample sequenced in a study of neurological immune-mediated disorders (dated by TCRdb to the late 2010s). Receptor libraries were prepared by 5' RACE. Instrument used: Illumina HiSeq 2500. TCRdb's own reprocessing of the public reads used fastp at Q25 and MiXCR and kept productive beta chains. Rows are unified per CDR3 protein, each entry keeping the most common DNA and genes. The sample contains 50,000 to 70,000 distinct CDR3 sequences, roughly 13% of them found a single time. The ten largest clones add up to about 11% of the sample. Sequencing was performed on PBMCs. The receptors were gathered from a woman aged 60 to 75 with HTLV-1-associated myelopathy (HAM/TSP).

Many counts were recorded for this clonotype. This chain joins TRBV28 and TRBJ1-2; TRBD1 aligns across 7 bases. The V gene's germline CDR1 is MDHEN and CDR2 SYDVKM. V dropped 5 bases and J dropped 3; count of bases not matched to a gene: 6. This CDR3 has 14 residues. CDR3 nucleotides: TGTGCCAGCAGTCCAGGGGGTAGGGACTATGGCTACACCTTC. It is translated as CASSPGGRDYGYTF.

V usage is TRBV9 and J usage is TRBJ2-3; D might be TRBD1 (7 bases). Trimming removed 2 bases at V and 2 bases at J, with 12 bases between. CDR1 and CDR2 from the germline V gene are SGDLS and YYNGEE. The CDR3 extends over 15 amino acids. CDR3 DNA sequence: TGTGCCAGCAGCGTCGGAGGGGGCCCCACAGATACGCAGTATTTT. Residues: CASSVGGGPTDTQYF. Full variable domain (rest looked up from reference TRBV9 and TRBJ2-3): DSGVTQTPKHLITATGQRVTLRCSPRSGDLSVYWYQQSLDQGLQFLIQYYNGEERAKGNILERFSAQQFPDLHSELNLSSLELGDSALYFCASSVGGGPTDTQYFGPGTRLTVL.

Ten or more counts support this clonotype. The V and J genes are TRBV5-1 and TRBJ1-4; TRBD1 might be the D (6 bases). Germline CDR1 SGHRS, CDR2 YFSETQ. The V end was cut by 2 bases, the J end by 4 bases, with 9 bases between. The CDR3 runs to 14 residues. CDR3 protein: CASSLGQSNEKLFF. CDR3 coding DNA: TGCGCCAGCAGCTTAGGACAGAGTAATGAAAAACTGTTTTTT. Variable domain in full (rest from reference TRBV5-1 and TRBJ1-4): KAGVTQTPRYLIKTRGQQVTLSCSPISGHRSVSWYQQTPGQGLQFLFEYFSETQRNKGNFPGRFSGRQFSNSRSEMNVSTLELGDSALYLCASSLGQSNEKLFFGSGTQLSVL.

This clonotype has ten or more counts. The rearrangement links TRBV2 to TRBJ1-1; 7 nucleotides agree with TRBD1. Germline loops: CDR1 SNHLY, CDR2 FYNNEI. This CDR3 is 17 amino acids long. Trimming cost V 7 bases and J 3 bases; bases outside gene matches: 17. CDR3 protein: CASNLKWGQKDDTEAFF. Written as DNA, the CDR3 is TGTGCCAGCAATTTAAAGTGGGGACAGAAGGATGACACTGAAGCTTTCTTT.

This clonotype was detected many times. The chain carries TRBV7-6 and TRBJ2-2; D is undetermined. Germline lookup yields CDR1 SGHVS and CDR2 FNYEAQ. The CDR3 has 14 amino acids. Trimming cost V 0 bases and J 8 bases, with 10 bases left between them. The CDR3 reads CASSLAVSPGELFF. CDR3 nucleotide sequence: TGTGCCAGCAGCTTAGCTGTGTCTCCGGGGGAGCTGTTTTTT.

This clonotype appeared many times. The chain couples TRBV20-1 to TRBJ1-6; 8 bases line up with TRBD1. Per germline, CDR1 DFQATT and CDR2 SNEGSKA (reference sequence). The V gene end was trimmed by 0 bases and the J gene end by 5 bases; junction bases not matched to a gene: 6. The CDR3 contains 16 residues. CDR3: CSARDTGTGDNSPLHF. The CDR3 region has the DNA TGCAGTGCTAGAGATACCGGGACAGGAGATAATTCACCCCTCCACTTT.

Ten or more counts support this clonotype. CDR3 residues: CASSKGPPLLAGVGDTQYF. The CDR3 DNA is TGTGCCAGCAGCAAAGGGCCTCCATTACTAGCGGGAGTAGGAGATACGCAGTATTTT. This chain uses TRBV21-1 with TRBJ2-3; the table's D call of TRBD2 was not tested on the DNA. TRBV21-1 is deemed a pseudogene. The CDR3 totals 19 residues.

The table lists this clonotype with many counts. V usage is TRBV29-1 and J usage is TRBJ1-1; 8 bases fit TRBD1. The germline V gene encodes CDR1 SQVTM and CDR2 ANQGSEA. The V and J ends lost 4 bases and 1 base, in that order; junction bases with no gene match: 11. CDR3 length: 16 amino acids. The CDR3 protein is CSVGIRGLAGNTEAFF. In DNA form, the CDR3 reads TGCAGCGTTGGAATCAGGGGGCTGGCAGGGAACACTGAAGCTTTCTTT.

This clonotype has a count of ten or more. The chain has TRBV24-1 and TRBJ2-2; no clear D. Germline CDR1 and CDR2: KGHDR and SFDVKD. The CDR3 totals 18 residues. Trimming shortened V by 0 bases and J by 4 bases, and 17 bases separated the two germline ends. The CDR3 DNA sequence: TGTGCCACCAGTGATTTGCTAGACGGAGTCGGGCGCACCGGGGAGCTGTTTTTT. Translation gives CATSDLLDGVGRTGELFF.

This clonotype was observed at least ten times. This chain links TRBV29-1 with TRBJ2-5; D might be TRBD2 (6 bases). The CDR3 sequence is 13 residues long. Deletions cut 2 bases from V and 6 bases from J, with 13 bases between. Germline CDR1 SQVTM, CDR2 ANQGSEA. The CDR3 is CSVEQASAKTQYF. CDR3 coding DNA: TGCAGCGTTGAACAGGCTAGCGCGAAGACCCAGTACTTC.

Many counts were recorded for this clonotype. The DNA for the CDR3 is TGCGCCAGCAGTCCGGACCGGACTTCTCAAGAGACCCAGTACTTC. Its protein product is CASSPDRTSQETQYF. The chain uses TRBV5-1 and TRBJ2-5, with a tentative D call TRBD2 (5 bases). CDR1 is SGHRS, CDR2 YFSETQ, per germline. The V gene lost 5 bases and the J gene lost 2 bases, with 16 bases spanning the gap. This CDR3 has 15 residues.

In its sample, this clonotype was seen many times. The chain joins TRBV20-1 to TRBJ1-1; possibly TRBD1 for D (6 bases). The CDR3 contains 14 residues. Germline V CDR1 and CDR2: DFQATT, SNEGSKA (reference sequence). Trimming cost V 6 bases and J 1 base, with 15 bases left between them. CDR3 DNA sequence: TGCAGTGCGGCGCAGCAGGGGAGGAACACTGAAGCTTTCTTT. Protein product: CSAAQQGRNTEAFF.

This clonotype has at least ten counts. DNA of the CDR3: TGTGCCAGCAGCGTAGGTTTAGCGGCTAGCGGGATTAGAACAAATGAGCAGTTCTTC. It encodes CASSVGLAASGIRTNEQFF. This chain uses TRBV9 with TRBJ2-1; 9 bases map to TRBD2. CDR1 is SGDLS and CDR2 is YYNGEE in the germline V gene. V lost 0 bases, J lost 7 bases, and 17 bases stayed unmatched. CDR3 length: 19 amino acids.

This clonotype was seen ten or more times. V is TRBV4-1 and J is TRBJ2-4; TRBD1 is a possible D gene (6 bases). The CDR3 is 13 residues long. Germline V gene data show CDR1 as MGHRA and CDR2 as YSYEKL. The V end lost 3 bases, the J end lost 6 bases, and 9 bases lay between the germline ends. CDR3 sequence: CASSHLTGNIQYF. The CDR3 region has the DNA TGCGCCAGCAGCCACCTGACAGGAAACATTCAGTACTTC.